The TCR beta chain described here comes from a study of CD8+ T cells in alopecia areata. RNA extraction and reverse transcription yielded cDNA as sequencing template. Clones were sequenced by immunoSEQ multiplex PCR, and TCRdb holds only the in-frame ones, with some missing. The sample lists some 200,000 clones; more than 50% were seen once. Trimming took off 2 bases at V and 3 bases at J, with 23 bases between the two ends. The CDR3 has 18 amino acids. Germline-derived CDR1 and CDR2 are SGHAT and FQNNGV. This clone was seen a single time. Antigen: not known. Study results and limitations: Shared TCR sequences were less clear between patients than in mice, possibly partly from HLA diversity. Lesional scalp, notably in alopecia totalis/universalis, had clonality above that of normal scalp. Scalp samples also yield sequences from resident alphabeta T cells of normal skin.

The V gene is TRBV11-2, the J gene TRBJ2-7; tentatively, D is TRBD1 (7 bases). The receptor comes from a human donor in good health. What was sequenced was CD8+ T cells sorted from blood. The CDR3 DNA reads TGTGCCAGCAGCTTATCTCTTGGGACTGGACAGGCAGTCTACGAGCAGTACTTC. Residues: CASSLSLGTGQAVYEQYF. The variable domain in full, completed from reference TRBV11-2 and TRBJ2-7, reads EAGVAQSPRYKIIEKRQSVAFWCNPISGHATLYWYQQILGQGPKLLIQFQNNGVVDDSQLPKDRFSAERLKGVDSTLKIQPAKLEDSAVYLCASSLSLGTGQAVYEQYFGPGTRLTVT.